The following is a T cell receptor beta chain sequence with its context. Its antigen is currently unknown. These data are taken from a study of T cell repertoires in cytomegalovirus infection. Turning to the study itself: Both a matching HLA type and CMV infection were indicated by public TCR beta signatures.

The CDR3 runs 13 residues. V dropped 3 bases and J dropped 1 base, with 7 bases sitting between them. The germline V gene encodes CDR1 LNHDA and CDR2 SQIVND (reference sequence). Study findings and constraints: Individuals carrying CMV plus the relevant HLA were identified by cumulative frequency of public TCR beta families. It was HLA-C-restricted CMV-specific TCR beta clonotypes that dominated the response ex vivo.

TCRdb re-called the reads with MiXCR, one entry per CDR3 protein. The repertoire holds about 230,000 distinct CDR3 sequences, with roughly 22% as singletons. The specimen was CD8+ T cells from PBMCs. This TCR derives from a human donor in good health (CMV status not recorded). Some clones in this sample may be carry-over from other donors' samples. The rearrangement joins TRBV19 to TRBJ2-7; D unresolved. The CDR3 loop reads CASSIRISYEQYF. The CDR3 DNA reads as TGTGCCAGTAGTATCAGGATTTCCTACGAGCAGTACTTC.